A single T cell receptor (beta chain) is shown here with its context. The antigen is not known. RNA transcripts provided the template for amplifying TCR beta CDR3 regions. The first-round RT-PCR employed HTBI primers together with the Qiagen OneStep RT-PCR kit. A multiplex PCR was then performed as the second round. TCRdb redid the calling of the multiplex PCR reads with MiXCR, one entry per CDR3 protein. The sample contains hundreds of thousands of distinct CDR3 sequences, 21% of which appear only once. The sample belongs to a study of Graves' ophthalmopathy and Graves' hyperthyroidism. Study observations and caveats: Sensitivity reached over 85% and specificity about 76% for a 13-signature model separating ophthalmopathy from stable hyperthyroidism. Sensitivity reached 70% to 71% and specificity approximately 72% when the model predicted ophthalmopathy progression.

Germline CDR1 is MNHEY and CDR2 is SVGEGT. V dropped 2 bases and J dropped 10; count of bases not matched to a gene: 7. The CDR3 runs 13 residues. Hyperthyroidism was classified as stable if no ophthalmopathy occurred within 18 months of follow-up. The genes are TRBV6-2 or TRBV6-3 and TRBJ1-1; TRBD1 aligns across 7 bases. The clonotype comes from a woman aged 18-29 years with stable Graves' hyperthyroidism. Material for sequencing was peripheral blood. CDR3: CASSYNGRGRAFF. The CDR3 DNA reads TGTGCCAGCAGTTACAATGGCAGGGGGAGAGCTTTCTTT.